The text below deals with one T cell receptor beta chain. Its target is unknown. Exclusion of a patient followed from autoimmune disease history or systemic immunosuppression. Blood specimens came from baseline, cycle 4 day 1, and cycle 7 day 1. The sample comes from a study of OX40 agonist ivuxolimab in advanced cancers. Study-wide background: The study treated patients with ivuxolimab, an agonistic anti-OX40 (CD134) antibody. Whole-study results and caveats: Among the lowest peripheral clonal expansion occurred in 0.1-3.0 mg/kg partial responders.

Measured with immunoSEQ multiplex PCR; TCRdb has only the in-frame clones, and not every one. The sample shows 35,000 to 40,000 clones, approximately 90% of them seen only once. The CDR3 is made up of 16 amino acids. Germline V gene lookup returns CDR1 MNHEY and CDR2 SMNVEV (reference sequence). V shed 5 bases and J 5 bases; nucleotides not matched to a gene: 10. Sequences were derived from CD4+ or CD8+ T cells sorted from blood, sampled in a trial of the OX40 agonist ivuxolimab. This receptor was obtained from an adult with an advanced solid tumor such as melanoma, head and neck, liver or kidney cancer. This chain uses TRBV27 with TRBJ2-1, with 9 bases identical to TRBD2. This chain's CDR3 is CASSSGRLTFNNEQFF. CDR3 DNA: TGTGCCAGCAGTAGCGGGAGGCTAACATTTAACAATGAGCAGTTCTTC.